This is a list of T cell receptor beta chains from one sample in a study of cytomegalovirus exposure and HLA in healthy donors. Clones were sequenced by immunoSEQ multiplex PCR, and TCRdb holds only the in-frame ones, with some missing. This table holds 110,000 to 150,000 clones, 70% to 80% found once. Sequenced: PBMCs. The receptors come from a woman aged 55-70 years in good health and CMV-seropositive. Each CDR3 is given with its conserved first and last residue. A D gene is named only where the DNA matches it firmly. Clone size, where shown, is once, few, many, or a class for clones that have expanded.

TRBV5-1	15	TRBJ2-1	NA	TRBD2	CASRTSGSTYNEQFF	TGCGCCAGCAGGACTAGCGGTTCGACCTACAATGAGCAGTTCTTC
TRBV7-9	16	TRBJ2-1	NA	TRBD1	CSSSPTGQGGTNEQFF	TGTTCCAGCAGCCCTACCGGACAGGGGGGGACGAATGAGCAGTTCTTC
TRBV7-2	15	TRBJ1-1	many	NA	CASSLTHLVNTEAFF	TGTGCCAGCAGCTTAACACATCTGGTGAACACTGAAGCTTTCTTT
TRBV29-1	15	TRBJ2-7	NA	TRBD2	CSVEWETSGSYEQYF	TGCAGCGTTGAATGGGAGACTAGCGGGTCTTACGAGCAGTACTTC
TRBV7-8	15	TRBJ1-1	NA	TRBD1	CASSLNGQVPFEAFF	TGTGCCAGCAGCTTAAACGGACAGGTACCTTTTGAAGCTTTCTTT
TRBV27	14	TRBJ2-1	NA	NA	CASTMGGPYNEQFF	TGTGCCAGCACCATGGGGGGACCCTACAATGAGCAGTTCTTC
TRBV29-1	12	TRBJ1-2	NA	NA	CSVPGPYYGYTF	TGCAGCGTTCCGGGTCCCTACTATGGCTACACCTTC
TRBV10-3	14	TRBJ2-2	NA	TRBD1	CAISRQGSTGELFF	TGTGCCATCAGTCGACAGGGCTCCACCGGGGAGCTGTTTTTT
TRBV30	14	TRBJ2-1	NA	TRBD2	CACPRGSGSYNQIF	TGTGCCTGTCCCCGGGGTAGCGGGAGCTATAACCAGATCTTC
TRBV2	14	TRBJ1-5	NA	NA	CASSEVYENQPQHF	TGTGCCAGCAGTGAGGTGTACGAGAATCAGCCCCAGCATTTT
TRBV28	14	TRBJ2-7	few	NA	CASSLIRATSNCSF	TGTGCCAGCAGTTTAATCAGGGCCACGAGTAATTGTAGCTTC
TRBV18	15	TRBJ1-4	few	TRBD1	CASSERTGANEKLFF	TGTGCCAGCTCAGAACGGACAGGGGCTAATGAAAAACTGTTTTTT
TRBV5-6	14	TRBJ1-2	few	NA	CASSVVQGTYGYTF	TGTGCCAGCAGCGTTGTACAGGGAACTTATGGCTACACCTTC
TRBV5-1	17	TRBJ1-1	NA	NA	CASSFGRTIRENTEAFF	TGCGCCAGCAGCTTTGGGCGGACTATCAGGGAGAACACTGAAGCTTTCTTT
TRBV6-6	13	TRBJ1-3	NA	NA	CASSYLQGNTIYF	TGTGCCAGCAGTTACCTACAGGGAAACACCATATATTTT
TRBV6-1	14	TRBJ1-2	NA	NA	CASSESPGNYGYTF	TGTGCCAGCAGTGAATCCCCAGGGAACTATGGCTACACCTTC
TRBV23-1	14	TRBJ2-7	NA	NA	CASSQSTDYYEQYF	TGCGCCAGCAGTCAATCGACAGATTACTACGAGCAGTACTTC
TRBV16	13	TRBJ1-2	once	NA	CASSQSRGGGYTF	TGTGCCAGCAGCCAGTCCCGGGGTGGAGGCTACACCTTC
TRBV2	14	TRBJ1-5	NA	NA	CASSQGEGNQPQHF	TGTGCCAGCAGTCAAGGGGAGGGCAATCAGCCCCAGCATTTT
TRBV20-1	11	TRBJ1-2	NA	NA	CSASIVAGYTF	TGCAGTGCTAGTATTGTGGCTGGCTACACCTTC
TRBV7-3	11	TRBJ2-7	once	NA	CASSAGTQQYF	TGTGCCAGCAGCGCTGGGACACAGCAGTACTTC
TRBV11-1	15	TRBJ2-7	NA	NA	CASSPESTDRYEQYF	TGTGCCAGCAGCCCGGAATCGACAGACCGCTACGAGCAGTACTTC
TRBV5-1	14	TRBJ1-1	once	NA	CASSLAGDNTEAFF	TGCGCCAGCAGCTTGGCGGGGGATAACACTGAAGCTTTCTTT
TRBV4-1	15	TRBJ1-5	NA	NA	CASSQGPNYNQPQHF	TGCGCCAGCAGCCAAGGGCCGAACTATAATCAGCCCCAGCATTTT
TRBV29-1	14	TRBJ1-1	NA	NA	CSVEVVRENTEAFF	TGCAGCGTTGAAGTAGTCAGGGAGAACACTGAAGCTTTCTTT
TRBV19	15	TRBJ2-5	NA	TRBD2	CASSMTSGSHETQYF	TGTGCCAGTAGTATGACTAGCGGGAGCCACGAGACCCAGTACTTC
TRBV7-9	10	TRBJ2-1	NA	NA	CASSLIAGFF	TGTGCCAGCAGCTTAATCGCGGGGTTCTTC
TRBV28	13	TRBJ1-2	NA	NA	CASSAGITYGYTF	TGTGCCAGCAGCGCCGGGATTACGTATGGCTACACCTTC
TRBV5-1	17	TRBJ1-1	NA	TRBD1	CASTRTGLRDKDTEAFF	TGCGCCAGCACAAGGACAGGGTTAAGGGATAAGGACACTGAAGCTTTCTTT
TRBV28	13	TRBJ2-3	NA	NA	CAYSSLSTDTQYF	TGTGCCTATAGCTCACTTAGCACAGATACGCAGTATTTT
TRBV28	11	TRBJ1-2	NA	NA	CASSQVAGYTF	TGTGCCAGCAGTCAAGTGGCTGGCTACACCTTC
TRBV5-1	16	TRBJ2-3	NA	NA	CASSSTRLTSTDTQYF	TGCGCCAGCAGCTCCACGAGACTAACTAGCACAGATACGCAGTATTTT
TRBV29-1	11	TRBJ1-1	NA	NA	CSVGRGTEAFF	TGCAGCGTTGGTCGGGGAACTGAAGCTTTCTTT
TRBV28	15	TRBJ1-5	few	TRBD1	CASSLWGQRNQPQHF	TGTGCCAGCAGTTTATGGGGACAGCGCAATCAGCCCCAGCATTTT
TRBV6-1	17	TRBJ1-2	few	NA	CASSESGHRTLRDGYTF	TGTGCCAGCAGTGAATCGGGACATCGGACCCTTCGAGATGGCTACACCTTC
TRBV11-2	13	TRBJ1-1	once	TRBD1	CASSLTGPNEAFF	TGTGCCAGCAGCTTGACAGGGCCGAATGAAGCTTTCTTT
TRBV19	16	TRBJ1-1	once	TRBD1	CASSSRQGAGGTEAFF	TGTGCCAGTAGTTCAAGGCAGGGGGCGGGAGGGACTGAAGCTTTCTTT
TRBV10-3	13	TRBJ2-5	NA	NA	CAISERGRETQYF	TGTGCCATCAGTGAGAGGGGAAGAGAGACCCAGTACTTC
TRBV5-4	13	TRBJ1-1	few	NA	CASSLLGGTEAFF	TGTGCCAGCAGCTTGCTGGGAGGGACTGAAGCTTTCTTT
TRBV7-2	16	TRBJ1-5	NA	TRBD1	CASSGKGQGDNQPQHF	TGTGCCAGCAGCGGGAAGGGACAGGGCGACAATCAGCCCCAGCATTTT
TRBV2	15	TRBJ1-5	NA	NA	CASSEWGEGNQPQHF	TGTGCCAGCAGTGAATGGGGGGAAGGCAATCAGCCCCAGCATTTT